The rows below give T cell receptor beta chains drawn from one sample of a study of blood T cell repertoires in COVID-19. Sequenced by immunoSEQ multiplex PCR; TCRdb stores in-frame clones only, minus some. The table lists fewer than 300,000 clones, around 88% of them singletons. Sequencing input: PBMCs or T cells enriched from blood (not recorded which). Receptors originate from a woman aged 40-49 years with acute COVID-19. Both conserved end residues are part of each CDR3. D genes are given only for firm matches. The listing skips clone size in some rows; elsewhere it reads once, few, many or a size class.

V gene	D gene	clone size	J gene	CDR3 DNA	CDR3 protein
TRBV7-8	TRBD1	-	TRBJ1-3	TGTGCCAGCAGCTTCTCCGGGACAGGGGCTGGAAACACCATATATTTT	CASSFSGTGAGNTIYF
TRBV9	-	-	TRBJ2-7	TGTGCCAGCAGCGATACTAGTTCTGTGCAGTACTTC	CASSDTSSVQYF
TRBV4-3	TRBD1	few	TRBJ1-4	TGCGCCAGCAGCCAAGAAGGCAGGGGGCCGAGAGATGAAAAACTGTTTTTT	CASSQEGRGPRDEKLFF
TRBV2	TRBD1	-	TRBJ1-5	TGTGCCAGCAGCCAGGGGGCCCGCAGCCAGCCCCAGCATTTT	CASSQGARSQPQHF
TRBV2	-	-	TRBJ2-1	TGTGCCAGCAGGAGCGGGTTATACAATGAGCAGTTCTTC	CASRSGLYNEQFF
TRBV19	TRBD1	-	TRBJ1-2	TGTGCCAGTAGTCCAACAGGGGTGGACTATGGCTACACCTTC	CASSPTGVDYGYTF
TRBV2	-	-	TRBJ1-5	TGTGCCAGCAGTGCTTCGAATCAGCCCCAGCATTTT	CASSASNQPQHF
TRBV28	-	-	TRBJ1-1	TGTGCCAGCAGGGGGACAAACACTGAAGCTTTCTTT	CASRGTNTEAFF
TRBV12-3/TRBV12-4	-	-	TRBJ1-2	TGTGCCAGCAGTGTAAACAGTGACTATGGCTACACCTTC	CASSVNSDYGYTF
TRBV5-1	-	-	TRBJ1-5	TGCGCCAGCAGCTTGGTGTCGGGGGGCGATCAGCCCCAGCATTTT	CASSLVSGGDQPQHF
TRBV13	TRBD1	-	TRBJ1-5	TGTGCCAGCAGCTCTCGCGGGACAGGAAAGAGTCAGCCCCAGCATTTT	CASSSRGTGKSQPQHF
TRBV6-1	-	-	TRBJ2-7	TGTGCCAGCAGTGAAGGCCTAGCAATCTACGAGCAGTACTTC	CASSEGLAIYEQYF
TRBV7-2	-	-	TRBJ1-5	TGTGCCAGCAGCTTAGGTGGACTTTCCAATCAGCCCCAGCATTTT	CASSLGGLSNQPQHF
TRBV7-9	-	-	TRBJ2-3	TGTGCCAGCAGCTACTCGGGAGCCGCGGCAGATACGCAGTATTTT	CASSYSGAAADTQYF
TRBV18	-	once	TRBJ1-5	TGTGCCAGCTCAGCAGACAGGAATCAGCCCCAGCATTTT	CASSADRNQPQHF
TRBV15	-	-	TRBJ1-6	TGTGCCACCAGCAGACCCCCGGGAGTGGGGATTTCACCCCTCCACTTT	CATSRPPGVGISPLHF
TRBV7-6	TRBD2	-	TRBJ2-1	TGTGCCAGCAGGGGGGGGATAGCGGGAGCCTACAATGAGCAGTTCTTC	CASRGGIAGAYNEQFF
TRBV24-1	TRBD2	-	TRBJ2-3	TGTGCCACCAGTGACCAGACTAGCGGGAGGGGAGCAGATACGCAGTATTTT	CATSDQTSGRGADTQYF
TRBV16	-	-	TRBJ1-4	TGTGCCAGCAGCCAATCTGGACAAGGTAATGAAAAACTGTTTTTT	CASSQSGQGNEKLFF
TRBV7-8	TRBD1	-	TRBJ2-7	TGTGCCAGCCGGGACAGGTACTCCTACGAGCAGTACTTC	CASRDRYSYEQYF
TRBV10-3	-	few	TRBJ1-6	TGTGCCATCAGTGACCCCCCCGACAGGATTAATTCACCCCTCCACTTT	CAISDPPDRINSPLHF
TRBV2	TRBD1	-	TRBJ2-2	TGTGCCAGCAGTGAAGGGCAGGGGGTTTGGACCGGGGAGCTGTTTTTT	CASSEGQGVWTGELFF
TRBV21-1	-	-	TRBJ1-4	TGTGCCAGCAGCGGGAGGGAGACAGGGGGCTTGGGTGAAAAACTGTTTTTT	CASSGRETGGLGEKLFF
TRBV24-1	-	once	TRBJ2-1	TGTGCCACCAGTGATTTAACCCCGAGTACCGGGGAATTCTTC	CATSDLTPSTGEFF
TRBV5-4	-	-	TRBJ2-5	TGTGCCAGCCGCGGCGGACTAACCCAACAAGAGACCCAGTACTTC	CASRGGLTQQETQYF
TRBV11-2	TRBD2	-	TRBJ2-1	TGTGCCAGCAGCTTATGGGGGGACTACTACAATGAGCAGTTCTTC	CASSLWGDYYNEQFF
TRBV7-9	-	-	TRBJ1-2	TGTGCCAGCAGCTTAGACGTGACGGGTGGCTACACCTTC	CASSLDVTGGYTF
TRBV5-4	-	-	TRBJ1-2	TGTGCCAGCAGCTCGCCCGAACAGGGATCCGTCTATGGCTACACCTTC	CASSSPEQGSVYGYTF
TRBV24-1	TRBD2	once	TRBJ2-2	TGTGCCACCAGTATTAGCGGGAGTGCGGCCGGGGAGCTGTTTTTT	CATSISGSAAGELFF
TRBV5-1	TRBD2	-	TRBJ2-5	TGCGCCAGCAGCCCGGGACTAGCTGGAGAGACCCAGTACTTC	CASSPGLAGETQYF
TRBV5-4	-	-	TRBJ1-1	TGTGCCAGCAGCTTGGGACAGAATCTCATGAACACTGAAGCTTTCTTT	CASSLGQNLMNTEAFF
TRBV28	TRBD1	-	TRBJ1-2	TGTGCCAGCAGTATAGGGACAGGGGTTGAGGGCTACACCTTC	CASSIGTGVEGYTF
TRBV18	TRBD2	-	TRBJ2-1	TGTGCCAGCTCACCACCGAGCGGGAGGGCAAACAATGAGCAGTTCTTC	CASSPPSGRANNEQFF
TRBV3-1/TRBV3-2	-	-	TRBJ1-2	TGTGCCAGCATCCAGCTAGGAGGGGCTGACGGCTACACCTTC	CASIQLGGADGYTF
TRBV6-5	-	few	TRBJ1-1	TGTGCCAGCAAAAAAGGGGGGGGAGGCACTGAAGCTTTCTTT	CASKKGGGGTEAFF
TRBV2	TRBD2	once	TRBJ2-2	TGTGCCAGCAGTGGGAGGCGGGAGGCCGGGGAGCTGTTTTTT	CASSGRREAGELFF
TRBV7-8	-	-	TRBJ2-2	TGTGCCAGCAGCTCCGGGAACACCGGGGAGCTGTTTTTT	CASSSGNTGELFF
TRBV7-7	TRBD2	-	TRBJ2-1	TGTGCTAGCAGCCTCCGATCAATGGGTAGCGGGAGAAATGAGCAGTTCTTC	CASSLRSMGSGRNEQFF